Sequencing of this T cell receptor beta chain was carried out in a study of tumor-infiltrating lymphocytes in primary liver carcinoma. Findings and caveats of the study: Left bulk and unsorted, the samples did not allow CD4+ and CD8+ repertoires to be compared.

Trimming left V 10 bases short and J 7 bases short, with 14 bases between. Germline CDR1 is MNHEY and CDR2 is SVGEGT. CDR3 length: 12 residues. Only a few counts were recorded for this clonotype. Antigen: not known. A much larger clone lies one base from this, so it may be a read error. The input was approximately 500 ng total RNA; TCR beta cDNA was made from it with a constant-region primer. Nested multiplex PCR, run for three rounds with slightly modified ARM-PCR, yielded TCR beta libraries. Running roughly 10 cycles apiece, the first two PCR rounds relied on TRBV1-TRBV30 forward primers together with a C-beta reverse primer. TCRdb re-called the multiplex PCR reads through MiXCR, storing one row per CDR3 protein. The sample lists about 320,000 distinct CDR3 sequences; 50% to 70% were seen once. Out of unsorted whole blood came the blood RNA, and germline DNA was extracted as well. Enrolled patients were chronically infected with HBV and treatment-naive.

The source material was peripheral blood. The TCR originated in a middle-aged man with primary liver carcinoma and hepatitis B virus infection. The chain carries TRBV6-2 or TRBV6-3 and TRBJ2-1; D unresolved. In DNA form, the CDR3 reads TGTGCCATCACCCTTGGTGGGAATGAGCAGTTCTTC. Protein product: CAITLGGNEQFF.